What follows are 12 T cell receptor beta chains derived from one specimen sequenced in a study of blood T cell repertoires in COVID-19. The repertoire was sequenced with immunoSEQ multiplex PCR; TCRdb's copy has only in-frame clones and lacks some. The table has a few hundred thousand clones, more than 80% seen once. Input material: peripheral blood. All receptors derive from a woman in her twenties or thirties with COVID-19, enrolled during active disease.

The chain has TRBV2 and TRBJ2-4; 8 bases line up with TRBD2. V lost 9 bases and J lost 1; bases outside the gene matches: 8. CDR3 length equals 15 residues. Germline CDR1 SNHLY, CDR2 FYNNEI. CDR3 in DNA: TGTGCCAGAGGCCCCAGCGGGAGTGCCAAAAACATTCAGTACTTC. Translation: CARGPSGSAKNIQYF.

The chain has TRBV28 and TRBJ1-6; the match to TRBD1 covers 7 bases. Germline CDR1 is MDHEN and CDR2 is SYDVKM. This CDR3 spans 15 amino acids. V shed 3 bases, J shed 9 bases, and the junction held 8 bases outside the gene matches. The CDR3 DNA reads TGTGCCAGCAGTTTTAGGGGACAGCTGCGTTCACCCCTCCACTTT. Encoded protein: CASSFRGQLRSPLHF.

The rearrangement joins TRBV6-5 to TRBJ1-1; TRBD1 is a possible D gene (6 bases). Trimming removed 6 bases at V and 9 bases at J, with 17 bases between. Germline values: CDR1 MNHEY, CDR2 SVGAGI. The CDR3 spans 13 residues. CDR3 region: CASSTGTTGKAFF. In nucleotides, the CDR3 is TGTGCCAGCAGCACCGGGACAACAGGGAAAGCTTTCTTT.

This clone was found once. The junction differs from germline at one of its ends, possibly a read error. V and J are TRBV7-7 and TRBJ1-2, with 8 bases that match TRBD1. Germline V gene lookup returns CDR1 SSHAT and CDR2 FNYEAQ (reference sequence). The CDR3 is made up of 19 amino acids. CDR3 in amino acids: CASSLAHRGQDTVGNGYTF. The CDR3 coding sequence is TGTGCTAGCAGCTTAGCGCATCGGGGACAGGATACGGTTGGAAATGGCTACACCTTC. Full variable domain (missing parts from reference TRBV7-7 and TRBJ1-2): GAGVSQSPRYKVTKRGQDVTLRCDPISSHATLYWYQQALGQGPEFLTYFNYEAQPDKSGLPSDRFSAERPEGSISTLTIQRTEQRDSAMYRCASSLAHRGQDTVGNGYTFGSGTRLTVV.

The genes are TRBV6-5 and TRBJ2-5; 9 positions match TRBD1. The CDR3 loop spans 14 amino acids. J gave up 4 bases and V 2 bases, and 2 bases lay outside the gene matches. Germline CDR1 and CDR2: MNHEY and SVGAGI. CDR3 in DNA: TGTGCCAGCAGTTACGGGGACAGGGCAGAGACCCAGTACTTC. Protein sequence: CASSYGDRAETQYF.

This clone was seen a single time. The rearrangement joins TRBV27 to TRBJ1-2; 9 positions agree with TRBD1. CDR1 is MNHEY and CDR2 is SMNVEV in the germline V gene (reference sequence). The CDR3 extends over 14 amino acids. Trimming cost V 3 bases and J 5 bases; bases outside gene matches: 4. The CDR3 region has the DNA TGTGCCAGCAGTTTGACAGGGGGTGCATATGGCTACACCTTC. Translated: CASSLTGGAYGYTF.

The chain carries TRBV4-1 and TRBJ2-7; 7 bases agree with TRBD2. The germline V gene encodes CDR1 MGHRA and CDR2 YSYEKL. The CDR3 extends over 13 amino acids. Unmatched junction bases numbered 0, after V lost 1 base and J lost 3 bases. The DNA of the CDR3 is TGCGCCAGCAGCCAAGCTAGCGGCTACGAGCAGTACTTC. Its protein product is CASSQASGYEQYF.

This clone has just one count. The CDR3 DNA is TGTGCCAGCAGTTACTCCCTTGGGACAGAGCGAAAACTGTTTTTT. Translation: CASSYSLGTERKLFF. This rearrangement joins TRBV6-5 to TRBJ1-4, with 7 bases identical to TRBD1. V lost 0 bases, J lost 10 bases, and 8 bases stayed unmatched. Germline CDR1 reads MNHEY; CDR2 reads SVGAGI. The CDR3 sequence is 15 residues long.

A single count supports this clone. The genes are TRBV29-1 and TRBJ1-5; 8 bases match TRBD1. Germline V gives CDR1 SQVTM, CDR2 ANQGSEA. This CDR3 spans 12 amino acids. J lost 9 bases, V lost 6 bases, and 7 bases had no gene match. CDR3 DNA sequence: TGCAGCGTCGGACAGGGCCCCGGGCCCCAGCATTTT. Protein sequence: CSVGQGPGPQHF.

The CDR3 is CASSISWDRGLTRLDLVETQYF. The DNA of the CDR3 is TGTGCCAGTAGTATTTCGTGGGACAGGGGGCTTACTAGGCTTGACTTAGTGGAGACCCAGTACTTC. The genes are TRBV19 and TRBJ2-5, with 12 bases identical to TRBD1. The CDR3 has 22 residues. Germline lookup yields CDR1 LNHDA and CDR2 SQIVND (reference sequence). V shed 3 bases and J 5 bases; nucleotides not matched to a gene: 25.

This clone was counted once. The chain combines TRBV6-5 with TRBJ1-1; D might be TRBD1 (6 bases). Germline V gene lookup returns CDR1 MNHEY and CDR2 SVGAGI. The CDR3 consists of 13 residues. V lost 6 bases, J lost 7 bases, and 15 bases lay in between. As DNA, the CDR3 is TGTGCCAGCAGGCCTGGTGGGGGCCTTGAAGCTTTCTTT. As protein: CASRPGGGLEAFF.

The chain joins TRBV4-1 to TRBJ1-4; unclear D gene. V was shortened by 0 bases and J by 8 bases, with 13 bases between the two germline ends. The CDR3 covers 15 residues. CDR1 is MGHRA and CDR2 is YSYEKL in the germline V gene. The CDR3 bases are TGCGCCAGCAGCCAAGATGGGCCACGGCTGGAAAAACTGTTTTTT. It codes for CASSQDGPRLEKLFF.